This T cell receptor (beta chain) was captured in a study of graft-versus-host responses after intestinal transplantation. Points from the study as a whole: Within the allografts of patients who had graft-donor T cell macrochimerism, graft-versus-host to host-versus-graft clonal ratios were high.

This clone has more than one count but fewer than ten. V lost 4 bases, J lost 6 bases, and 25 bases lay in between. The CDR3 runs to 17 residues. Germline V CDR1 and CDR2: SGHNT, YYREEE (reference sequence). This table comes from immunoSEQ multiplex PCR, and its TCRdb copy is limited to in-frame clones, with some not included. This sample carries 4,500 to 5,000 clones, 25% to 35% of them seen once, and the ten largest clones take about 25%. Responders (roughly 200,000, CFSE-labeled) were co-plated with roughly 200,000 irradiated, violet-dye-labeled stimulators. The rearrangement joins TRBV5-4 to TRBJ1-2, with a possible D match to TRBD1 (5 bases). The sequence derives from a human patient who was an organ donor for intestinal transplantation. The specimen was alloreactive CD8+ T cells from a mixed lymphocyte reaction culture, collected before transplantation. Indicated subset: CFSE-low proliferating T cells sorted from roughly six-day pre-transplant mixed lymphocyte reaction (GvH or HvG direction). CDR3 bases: TGTGCCAGCAGCCCTCTTGGGGGGGTGATTTCACGGGATGGCTACACCTTC. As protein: CASSPLGGVISRDGYTF.